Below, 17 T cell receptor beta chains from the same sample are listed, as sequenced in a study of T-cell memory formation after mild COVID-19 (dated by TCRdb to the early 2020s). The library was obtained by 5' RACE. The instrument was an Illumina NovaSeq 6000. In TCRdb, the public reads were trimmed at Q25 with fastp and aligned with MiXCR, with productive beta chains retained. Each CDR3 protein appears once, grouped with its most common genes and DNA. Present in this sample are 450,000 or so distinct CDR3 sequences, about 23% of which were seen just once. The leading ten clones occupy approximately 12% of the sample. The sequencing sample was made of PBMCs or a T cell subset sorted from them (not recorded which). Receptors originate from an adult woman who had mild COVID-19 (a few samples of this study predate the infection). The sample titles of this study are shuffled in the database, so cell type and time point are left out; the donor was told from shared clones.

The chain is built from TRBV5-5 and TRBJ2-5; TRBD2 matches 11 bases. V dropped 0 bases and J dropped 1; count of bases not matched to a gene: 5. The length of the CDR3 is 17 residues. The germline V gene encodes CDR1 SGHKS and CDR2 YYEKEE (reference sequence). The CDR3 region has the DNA TGTGCCAGCAGCTTGGACCCTAGCGGGGGGCTCCAAGAGACCCAGTACTTC. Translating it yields CASSLDPSGGLQETQYF.

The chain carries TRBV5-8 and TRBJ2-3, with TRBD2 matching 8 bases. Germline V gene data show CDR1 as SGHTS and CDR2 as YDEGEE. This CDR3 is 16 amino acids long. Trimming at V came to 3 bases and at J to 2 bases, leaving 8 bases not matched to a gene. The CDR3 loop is CASSSLGTRLTDTQYF. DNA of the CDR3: TGTGCCAGCAGCTCCCTCGGGACTAGACTCACAGATACGCAGTATTTT.

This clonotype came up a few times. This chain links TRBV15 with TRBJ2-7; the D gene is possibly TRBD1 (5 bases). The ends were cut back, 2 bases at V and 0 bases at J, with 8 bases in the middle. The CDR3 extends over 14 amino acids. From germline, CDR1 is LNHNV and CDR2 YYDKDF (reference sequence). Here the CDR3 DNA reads TGTGCCACCAGCAGACAGGGAATCTCCTACGAGCAGTACTTC. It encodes CATSRQGISYEQYF.

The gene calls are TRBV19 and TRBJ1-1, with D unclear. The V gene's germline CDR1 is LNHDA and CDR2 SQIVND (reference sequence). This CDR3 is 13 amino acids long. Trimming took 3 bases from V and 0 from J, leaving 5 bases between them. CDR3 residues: CASSIALNTEAFF. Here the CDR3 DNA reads TGTGCCAGTAGTATTGCCCTGAACACTGAAGCTTTCTTT. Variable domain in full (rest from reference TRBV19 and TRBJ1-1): DGGITQSPKYLFRKEGQNVTLSCEQNLNHDAMYWYRQDPGQGLRLIYYSQIVNDFQKGDIAEGYSVSREKKESFPLTVTSAQKNPTAFYLCASSIALNTEAFFGQGTRLTVV.

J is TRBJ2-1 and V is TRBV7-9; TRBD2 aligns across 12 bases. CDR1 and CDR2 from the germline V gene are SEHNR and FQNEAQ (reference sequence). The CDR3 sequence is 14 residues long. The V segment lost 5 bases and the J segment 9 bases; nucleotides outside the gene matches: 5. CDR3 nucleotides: TGTGCCAGCAGCCAAGAGACTAGCGGGAGTGAGCAGTTCTTC. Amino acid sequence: CASSQETSGSEQFF.

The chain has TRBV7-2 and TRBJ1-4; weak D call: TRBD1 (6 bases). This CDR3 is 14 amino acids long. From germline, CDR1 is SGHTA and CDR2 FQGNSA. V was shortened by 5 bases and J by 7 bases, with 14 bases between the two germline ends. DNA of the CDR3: TGTGCCAGCAGCAAGGGACACTTGGCTGAAAAACTGTTTTTT. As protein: CASSKGHLAEKLFF.

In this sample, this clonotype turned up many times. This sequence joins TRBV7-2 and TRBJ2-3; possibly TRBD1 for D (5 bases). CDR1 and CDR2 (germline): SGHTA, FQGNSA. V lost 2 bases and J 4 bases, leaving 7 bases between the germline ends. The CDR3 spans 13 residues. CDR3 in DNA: TGTGCCAGCAGCTTAAGGGGCGCAGATACGCAGTATTTT. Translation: CASSLRGADTQYF.

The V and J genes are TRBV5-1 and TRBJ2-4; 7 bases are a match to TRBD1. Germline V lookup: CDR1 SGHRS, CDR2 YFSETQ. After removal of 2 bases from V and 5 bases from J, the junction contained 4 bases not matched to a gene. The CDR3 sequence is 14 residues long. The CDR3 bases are TGCGCCAGCAGCTTCAATACAGGGGAAAACATTCAGTACTTC. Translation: CASSFNTGENIQYF.

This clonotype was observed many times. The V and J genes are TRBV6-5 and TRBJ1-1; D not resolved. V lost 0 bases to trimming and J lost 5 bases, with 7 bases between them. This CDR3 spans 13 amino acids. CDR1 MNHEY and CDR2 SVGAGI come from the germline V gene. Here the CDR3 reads CASSYSGATEAFF. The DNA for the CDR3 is TGTGCCAGCAGTTACTCGGGAGCTACTGAAGCTTTCTTT.

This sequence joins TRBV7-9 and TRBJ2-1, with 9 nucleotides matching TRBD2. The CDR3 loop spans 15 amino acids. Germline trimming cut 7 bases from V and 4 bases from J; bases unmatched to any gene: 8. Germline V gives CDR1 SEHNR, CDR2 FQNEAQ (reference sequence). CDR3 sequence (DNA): TGTGCCAGCACTCTCCGGACTAGCGAGTACAATGAGCAGTTCTTC. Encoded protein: CASTLRTSEYNEQFF.

The CDR3 sequence is CASGSGTGGNEQFF. The CDR3 nucleotides are TGTGCTAGTGGATCCGGGACAGGGGGCAATGAGCAGTTCTTC. The chain recombines TRBV12-5 with TRBJ2-1; 11 positions agree with TRBD1. This CDR3 is built from 14 residues. The junction had 4 bases not matched to a gene; V was cut back by 6 bases and J by 6 bases. Germline values: CDR1 LGHNT, CDR2 FRNRAP.

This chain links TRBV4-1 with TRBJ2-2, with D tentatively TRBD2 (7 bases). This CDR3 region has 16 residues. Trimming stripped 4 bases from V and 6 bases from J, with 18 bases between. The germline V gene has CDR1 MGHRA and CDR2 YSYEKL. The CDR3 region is CASSLPGGGTSGELFF. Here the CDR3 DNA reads TGCGCCAGCAGCCTGCCCGGCGGGGGCACGTCCGGGGAGCTGTTTTTT.

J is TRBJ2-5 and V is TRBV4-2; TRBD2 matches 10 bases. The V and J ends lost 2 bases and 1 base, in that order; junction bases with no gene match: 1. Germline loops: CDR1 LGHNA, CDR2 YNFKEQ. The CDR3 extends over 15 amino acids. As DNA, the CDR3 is TGTGCCAGCAGCCAACGGACTAGCGGCCAAGAGACCCAGTACTTC. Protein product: CASSQRTSGQETQYF.

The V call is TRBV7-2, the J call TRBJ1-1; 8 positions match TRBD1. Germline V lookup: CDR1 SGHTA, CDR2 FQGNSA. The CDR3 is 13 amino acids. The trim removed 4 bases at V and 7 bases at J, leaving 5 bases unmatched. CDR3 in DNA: TGTGCCAGCAGCTGGGGACAGGCGGGTGAAGCTTTCTTT. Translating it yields CASSWGQAGEAFF. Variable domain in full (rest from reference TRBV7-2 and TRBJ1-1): GAGVSQSPSNKVTEKGKDVELRCDPISGHTALYWYRQSLGQGLEFLIYFQGNSAPDKSGLPSDRFSAERTGGSVSTLTIQRTQQEDSAVYLCASSWGQAGEAFFGQGTRLTVV.

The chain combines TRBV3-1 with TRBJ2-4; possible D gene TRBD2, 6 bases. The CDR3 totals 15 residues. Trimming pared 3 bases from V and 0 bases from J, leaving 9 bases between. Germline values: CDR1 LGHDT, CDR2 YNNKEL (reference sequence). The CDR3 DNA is TGTGCCAGCAGCCAGAATAGCGGAGCCAAAAACATTCAGTACTTC. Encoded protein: CASSQNSGAKNIQYF.

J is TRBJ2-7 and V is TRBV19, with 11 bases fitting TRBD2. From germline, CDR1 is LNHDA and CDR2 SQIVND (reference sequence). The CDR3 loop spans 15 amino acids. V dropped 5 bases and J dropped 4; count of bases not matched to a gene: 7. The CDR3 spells CASSDVAGGPYEQYF. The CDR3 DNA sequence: TGTGCCAGTAGTGATGTAGCGGGAGGGCCTTACGAGCAGTACTTC.

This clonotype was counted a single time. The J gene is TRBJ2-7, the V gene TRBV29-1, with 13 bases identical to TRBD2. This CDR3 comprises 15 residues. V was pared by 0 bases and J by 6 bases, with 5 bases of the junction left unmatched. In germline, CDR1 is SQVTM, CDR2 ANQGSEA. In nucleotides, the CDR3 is TGCAGCGTTGAAGAGGGGACTAGCGGGAAGGGCGAGCAGTACTTC. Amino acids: CSVEEGTSGKGEQYF.